A selection of T cell receptor beta chains follows, all from one sample in a study of blood T cells in healthy people across ages. TCRdb redid the calling of the 5' RACE reads with MiXCR, one entry per CDR3 protein. This table has over a million distinct CDR3 sequences, approximately 38% appearing once. Material: blood. The receptors come from a woman between 18 and 29 years old in good health. CDR3s include the opening cysteine and the closing phenylalanine or tryptophan. The D gene is left open where the match is weak. The size of a clone is reported for some rows only, either as once, few or many, or as a class for expanded clones.

J gene	clone size	V gene	D gene	CDR3 protein	CDR3 DNA
TRBJ2-7	.	TRBV4-1	TRBD2	CASSQARGVGEQYF	TGCGCCAGCAGCCAAGCGCGGGGGGTTGGGGAGCAGTACTTC
TRBJ1-1	.	TRBV10-3	.	CAISESLRDPLNTEAFF	TGTGCCATCAGTGAGTCGCTCAGGGACCCCTTGAACACTGAAGCTTTCTTT
TRBJ1-1	.	TRBV12-3/TRBV12-4	.	CASSFRRAEAFF	TGTGCCAGCAGTTTCCGCCGGGCTGAAGCTTTCTTT
TRBJ2-5	few	TRBV14	.	CASSQQALTQETQYF	TGTGCCAGCAGCCAACAGGCACTAACCCAAGAGACCCAGTACTTC
TRBJ2-7	.	TRBV7-2	TRBD2	CASSSRESPGLAGNYEQYF	TGTGCCAGCAGCTCCCGAGAGTCCCCGGGACTAGCGGGAAACTACGAGCAGTACTTC
TRBJ2-1	.	TRBV20-1	.	CSASTAGLNEQFF	TGCAGTGCCTCGACCGCGGGACTCAATGAGCAGTTCTTC
TRBJ2-3	.	TRBV2	TRBD2	CASGKKSGMSTDTQYF	TGTGCCAGCGGGAAGAAAAGCGGGATGAGCACAGATACGCAGTATTTT
TRBJ2-5	few	TRBV12-3/TRBV12-4	.	CASSPRLEGTQYF	TGTGCCAGCAGCCCCAGACTAGAGGGGACCCAGTACTTC
TRBJ2-7	.	TRBV12-3/TRBV12-4	.	CASSLVGGEENNEQYF	TGTGCCAGCAGTTTAGTAGGCGGAGAGGAAAACAATGAGCAGTACTTC
TRBJ2-7	few	TRBV9	TRBD1	CASSFLSGQAKGEQYF	TGTGCCAGCAGCTTCCTCTCGGGACAGGCTAAAGGCGAGCAGTACTTC
TRBJ1-1	.	TRBV7-6	.	CASTISDDPFPEAFF	TGTGCCAGCACCATTTCCGATGATCCTTTCCCTGAAGCTTTCTTT
TRBJ2-5	few	TRBV3-1	.	CASSQKFLDGQRETQYF	TGTGCCAGCAGCCAAAAATTCCTGGACGGCCAAAGGGAGACCCAGTACTTC
TRBJ1-1	many	TRBV6-6	.	CASSYSRGVGSEAFF	TGTGCCAGCAGTTACTCACGGGGTGTAGGGTCGGAAGCTTTCTTT
TRBJ1-6	.	TRBV5-1	TRBD1	CASSPLQGQESPLHF	TGCGCCAGCAGCCCACTCCAGGGACAGGAGTCACCCCTCCACTTT
TRBJ1-2	.	TRBV28	.	CASSRPNKDSYGYTF	TGTGCCAGCAGCCGGCCCAATAAAGACAGCTATGGCTACACCTTC
TRBJ2-5	many	TRBV6-5	TRBD2	CASGGLAGAVKETQYF	TGTGCCAGCGGCGGCCTAGCGGGAGCGGTTAAAGAGACCCAGTACTTC
TRBJ2-7	.	TRBV12-3/TRBV12-4	.	CASSLRWAGRVGEQYF	TGTGCCAGCAGTTTAAGGTGGGCGGGCCGCGTTGGGGAGCAGTACTTC
TRBJ2-5	.	TRBV6-2/TRBV6-3	.	CASSYGGWRQETQYF	TGTGCCAGCAGTTATGGAGGGTGGAGGCAAGAGACCCAGTACTTC
TRBJ2-7	.	TRBV27	TRBD1	CASSLTAGGGEQYF	TGTGCCAGCAGTTTAACCGCAGGGGGCGGCGAGCAGTACTTC
TRBJ1-2	few	TRBV12-3/TRBV12-4	.	CASSSKGGGGGYGYTF	TGTGCCAGCAGTTCCAAGGGTGGGGGGGGCGGCTATGGCTACACCTTC
TRBJ1-2	few	TRBV27	.	CASSFQRGRGHYGYTF	TGTGCCAGCAGTTTCCAGAGGGGTCGGGGGCATTATGGCTACACCTTC
TRBJ1-2	.	TRBV11-2	TRBD1	CANSPGQGSYGYTF	TGTGCCAACAGCCCGGGACAGGGATCCTATGGCTACACCTTC
TRBJ2-3	few	TRBV14	.	CASSTRPDTQYF	TGTGCCAGCAGTACTAGACCAGATACGCAGTATTTT
TRBJ1-2	many	TRBV5-1	TRBD1	CASSPDRGGYTF	TGTGCCAGCAGTCCAGACAGGGGTGGCTACACCTTC
TRBJ2-1	few	TRBV20-1	TRBD2	CSAHRTSWNEQFF	TGCAGTGCTCACCGGACTAGCTGGAATGAGCAGTTCTTC